This note documents a single T cell receptor beta chain sequence. The data were taken from a study of cytomegalovirus exposure and HLA in healthy donors. The method was immunoSEQ multiplex PCR; TCRdb's version includes in-frame clones alone and lacks a portion of them. The data contain about 130,000 clones, roughly 79% of them seen just once; the ten biggest clones take up roughly 29%. CDR1 is SGHVS, CDR2 FQNEAQ, per germline. With 5 bases clipped from V and 8 bases from J, the junction kept 10 bases outside the gene matches. CDR3 length equals 15 residues. Material for sequencing was PBMCs. The sequence was obtained from a man younger than 40 in good health and CMV-seropositive. The rearrangement links TRBV7-8 to TRBJ1-4, with TRBD1 matching over 8 bases. The CDR3 spells CASSLRDRRPEKLFF. CDR3 DNA sequence: TGTGCCAGCAGCCTCCGGGACAGGCGTCCGGAAAAACTGTTTTTT.